This note documents a single T cell receptor beta chain sequence. Its target is not known. The data derive from a study of beta chain features in type 1 diabetes. On the study more broadly: Comparable age, gender and cell yields were observed in patients relative to healthy donors. General study results and limits: Moderately but significantly shorter TCRB CDR3s were found in Type 1 diabetes patients in all four CD4+ subsets. The naive, central memory and Treg TCRB repertoires looked more alike in patients than they did in healthy donors. More deletions and fewer insertions at VDJ junctions were found in patients with type 1 diabetes.

CD45RO/CCR7/CD25/CD127/CD95/CD27 staining was used to isolate CD4+ naive, central memory, regulatory and stem cell-like memory cells by sorting. Isolated RNA was reverse transcribed in full, so expressed TCRB transcripts were sequenced. Data came from immunoSEQ multiplex PCR; TCRdb stores just in-frame clones and leaves some out. The table shows more than 250,000 clones, with about a fifth occurring only once. The CDR3 length is 14 residues. Germline CDR1 is LGHNA and CDR2 is YSLEER. Trimming left V 0 bases short and J 2 bases short, with 7 bases between. Input material: naive CD4+ T cells from blood. V is TRBV4-3 and J is TRBJ1-2; the D is unclear. The TCR sequence derives from a middle-aged woman with type 1 diabetes. The CDR3 DNA sequence: TGCGCCAGCAGCCAAGAAGGGAGGAACTATGGCTACACCTTC. Protein sequence: CASSQEGRNYGYTF.